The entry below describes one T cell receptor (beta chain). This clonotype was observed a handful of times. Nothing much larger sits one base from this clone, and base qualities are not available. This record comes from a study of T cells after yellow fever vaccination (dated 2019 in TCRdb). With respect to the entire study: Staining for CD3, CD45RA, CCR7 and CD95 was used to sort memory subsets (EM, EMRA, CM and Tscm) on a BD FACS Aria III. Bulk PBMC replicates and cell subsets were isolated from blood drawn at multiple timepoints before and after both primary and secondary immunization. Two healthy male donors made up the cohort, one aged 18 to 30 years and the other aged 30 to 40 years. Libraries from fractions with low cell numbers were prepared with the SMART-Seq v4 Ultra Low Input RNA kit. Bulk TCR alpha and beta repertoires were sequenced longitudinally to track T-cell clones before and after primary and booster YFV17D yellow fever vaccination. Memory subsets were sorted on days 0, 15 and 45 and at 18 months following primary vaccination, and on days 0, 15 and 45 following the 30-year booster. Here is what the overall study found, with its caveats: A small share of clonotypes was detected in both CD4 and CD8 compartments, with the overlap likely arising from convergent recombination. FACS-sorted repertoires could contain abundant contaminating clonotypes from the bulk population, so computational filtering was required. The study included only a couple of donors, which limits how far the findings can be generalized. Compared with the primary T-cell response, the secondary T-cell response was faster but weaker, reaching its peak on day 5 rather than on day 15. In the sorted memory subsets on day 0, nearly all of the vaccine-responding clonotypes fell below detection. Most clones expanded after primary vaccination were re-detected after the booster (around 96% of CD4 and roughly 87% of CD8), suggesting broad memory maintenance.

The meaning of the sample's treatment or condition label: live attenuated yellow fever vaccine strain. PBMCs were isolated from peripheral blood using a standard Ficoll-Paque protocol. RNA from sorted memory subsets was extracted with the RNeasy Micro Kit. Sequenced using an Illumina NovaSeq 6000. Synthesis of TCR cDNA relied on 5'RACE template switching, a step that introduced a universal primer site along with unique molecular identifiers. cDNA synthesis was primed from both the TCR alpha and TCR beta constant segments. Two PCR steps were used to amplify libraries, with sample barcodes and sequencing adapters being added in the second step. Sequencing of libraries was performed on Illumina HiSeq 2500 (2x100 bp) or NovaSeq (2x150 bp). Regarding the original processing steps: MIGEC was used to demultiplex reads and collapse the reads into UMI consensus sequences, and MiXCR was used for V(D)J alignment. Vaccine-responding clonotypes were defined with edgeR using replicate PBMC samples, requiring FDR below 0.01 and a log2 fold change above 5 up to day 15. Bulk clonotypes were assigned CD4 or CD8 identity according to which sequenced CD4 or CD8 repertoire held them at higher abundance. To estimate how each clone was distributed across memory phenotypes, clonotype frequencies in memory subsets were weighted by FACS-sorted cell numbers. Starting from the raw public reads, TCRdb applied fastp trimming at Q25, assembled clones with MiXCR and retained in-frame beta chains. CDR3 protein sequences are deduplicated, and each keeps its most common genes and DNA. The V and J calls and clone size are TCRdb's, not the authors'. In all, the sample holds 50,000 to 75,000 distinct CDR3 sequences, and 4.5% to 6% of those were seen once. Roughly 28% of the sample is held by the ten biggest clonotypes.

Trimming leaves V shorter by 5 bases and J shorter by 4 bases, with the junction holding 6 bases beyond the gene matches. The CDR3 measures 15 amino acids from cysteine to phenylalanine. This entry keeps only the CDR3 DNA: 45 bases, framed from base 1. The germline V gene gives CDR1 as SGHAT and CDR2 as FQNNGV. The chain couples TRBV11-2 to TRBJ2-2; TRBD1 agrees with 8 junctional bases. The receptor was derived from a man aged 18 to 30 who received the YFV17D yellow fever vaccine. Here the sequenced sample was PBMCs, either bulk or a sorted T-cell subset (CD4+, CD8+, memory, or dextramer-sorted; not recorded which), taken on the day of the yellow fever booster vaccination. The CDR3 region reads CASSRTGTSTGELFF. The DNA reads TGTGCCAGCAGCCGGACAGGGACGAGCACCGGGGAGCTGTTTTTT.